These 8 T cell receptor beta chains were sequenced from one sample in a study of identical twins (dated by TCRdb to 2016 to 2018). Library generation was performed with 5' RACE. Instrument used: Illumina HiSeq 2000. Using fastp at Q25 and MiXCR, TCRdb reprocessed the public reads and kept productive beta chains. Every distinct CDR3 protein forms one entry, paired with its most common genes and DNA. The sample includes more than 350,000 distinct CDR3 sequences, with about 10% observed a single time. Of the sample, 8% to 9.5% falls within the top ten clones. The sequencing sample was made of naive T cells sorted from blood. Interpreted using the paper, the cell subset or site label stands for: cells isolated with a human naive T-cell isolation kit. Receptor source: a woman between 45 and 65 years old in good health.

The chain links TRBV4-2 to TRBJ2-2; 9 bases align to TRBD1. J was trimmed by 4 bases and V by 1 base; bases with no gene match: 1. CDR3 size: 15 residues. Germline values: CDR1 LGHNA, CDR2 YNFKEQ. CDR3 loop: CASSQVDRGTGELFF. DNA of the CDR3: TGTGCCAGCAGCCAAGTGGACAGGGGCACCGGGGAGCTGTTTTTT.

This clonotype was observed a few times. CDR3 coding DNA: TGTGCCAGCAGTTACTCTCTCTCTACAGATACGCAGTATTTT. Protein sequence: CASSYSLSTDTQYF. The chain joins TRBV6-5 to TRBJ2-3; unclear D gene. Germline assignment: CDR1 MNHEY and CDR2 SVGAGI. V lost 0 bases and J 3 bases, leaving 7 bases between the germline ends. The CDR3 runs 14 residues.

This clonotype was observed a few times. The rearrangement uses TRBV5-6 and TRBJ2-3; perhaps TRBD2 as D (6 bases). The length of the CDR3 is 14 residues. The germline gives CDR1 SGHDT, CDR2 YYEEEE. Trimming pared 5 bases from V and 10 bases from J, leaving 20 bases between. The chain's CDR3 is CASSSGTQLGAQYF. For the CDR3, the DNA is TGTGCCAGCAGTTCCGGGACTCAACTAGGGGCGCAGTATTTT.

This clonotype was detected only a few times. This chain connects TRBV5-1 to TRBJ2-3, with 8 bases aligning to TRBD2. The CDR3 sequence is 15 residues long. V lost 4 bases, J lost 6 bases, and 10 bases stayed unmatched. Germline values: CDR1 SGHRS, CDR2 YFSETQ. CDR3 loop: CASSRLEREQDTQYF. In DNA form, the CDR3 reads TGCGCCAGCAGCCGTCTAGAGCGGGAGCAGGATACGCAGTATTTT.

This clonotype came up many times. The V and J genes are TRBV4-2 and TRBJ2-5, with no clear D. Deletions cut 0 bases from V and 2 bases from J, with 13 bases between. The CDR3 extends over 16 amino acids. The germline CDR1 and CDR2 sequences are LGHNA and YNFKEQ. The DNA for the CDR3 is TGTGCCAGCAGCCAAGAAACAGAAAGACAACAAGAGACCCAGTACTTC. Translated: CASSQETERQQETQYF.

The chain recombines TRBV29-1 with TRBJ2-1; TRBD1 agrees at 11 bases. CDR1 is SQVTM, CDR2 ANQGSEA, per germline. Trimming at V came to 5 bases and at J to 4 bases, leaving 4 bases not matched to a gene. CDR3 length: 14 residues. CDR3 loop: CSVYRDRGYNEQFF. The CDR3 DNA reads TGCAGCGTTTACCGGGACAGGGGGTACAATGAGCAGTTCTTC.

This clonotype was counted at least ten times. The chain is built from TRBV12-3 or TRBV12-4 and TRBJ2-2, with 10 bases lining up with TRBD2. V lost 6 bases and J lost 4; bases outside the gene matches: 8. The CDR3 covers 16 residues. CDR3 residues: CASRHGLAEITGELFF. The DNA of the CDR3 is TGTGCCAGCAGGCACGGACTAGCGGAGATCACCGGGGAGCTGTTTTTT.

This clonotype was seen more than once but under ten times. The J gene is TRBJ2-3, the V gene TRBV4-1, with D perhaps TRBD1 (6 bases). Trimming shortened V by 4 bases and J by 5 bases, and 13 bases separated the two germline ends. The CDR3 consists of 14 residues. Germline CDR1 reads MGHRA; CDR2 reads YSYEKL. The CDR3 reads CASSPRGAGDTQYF. CDR3 coding DNA: TGCGCCAGCAGCCCCAGGGGCGCGGGAGATACGCAGTATTTT.